This entry features one TCR beta chain sequence. Its antigen is not identified. It is likely a read error, because the conserved phenylalanine at the end of the CDR3 is missing. This sample was included in a study of T cell repertoires in cytomegalovirus infection. About the study: Evidence of both CMV infection and a matching HLA type came from public TCR beta signatures. Study-wide results and caveats: HLA-C-restricted CMV-specific TCR beta clonotypes prevailed in the ex vivo response. Using cumulative public TCR beta family frequency, the authors identified those who carried CMV together with the relevant HLA.

TCRdb itself ran the reads through MiXCR, one entry per CDR3 protein. In the table there are around 450,000 distinct CDR3 sequences, 25% to 40% of which are singletons. V lost 4 bases, J lost 2 bases, and 7 bases stayed unmatched. The CDR3 is 17 residues long. The germline V gene encodes CDR1 SGHVS and CDR2 FNYEAQ. The sample taken for sequencing was PBMCs. The chain uses TRBV7-6 and TRBJ2-1; 11 bases agree with TRBD2. The clonotype comes from a human donor in good health (CMV status not recorded). Some clones in this sample may be carry-over from other donors' samples. The CDR3 region is CASSSWPTSGAYNEQFL. CDR3 DNA sequence: TGTGCCAGCAGCTCCTGGCCGACTAGCGGGGCCTACAATGAGCAGTTCTTA.